Following are 8 T cell receptor beta chains from one sample sequenced in a study of memory B cells and T cells in multiple sclerosis. Assay used: immunoSEQ multiplex PCR; TCRdb lists only in-frame clones, some missing. Among about 46,000 clones listed, over 75% were seen once. CFSE-dim autoproliferating and CFSE-high non-proliferating T cells from unstimulated culture were sequenced separately. Cultures began with roughly 5x10^7 CFSE-labeled PBMCs, unstimulated for roughly seven days, with replicate wells pooled. What these receptors recognize is not known. The sequenced material came from PBMCs from blood kept in culture. The receptor set was obtained from a human donor with multiple sclerosis.

The V gene is TRBV6-5, the J gene TRBJ2-4; D unclear. The CDR3 consists of 15 residues. With 6 bases removed from V and 1 base from J, the gap between germline ends came to 13 bases. Germline CDR1 and CDR2: MNHEY and SVGAGI. The CDR3 region has the DNA TGTGCCAGCAGGGTCACTTGGGTGGCCAAAAACATTCAGTACTTC. Residues: CASRVTWVAKNIQYF.

The chain recombines TRBV4-1 with TRBJ1-2; a possible D gene is TRBD1 (6 bases). The germline gives CDR1 MGHRA, CDR2 YSYEKL. This CDR3 has 12 residues. V dropped 1 base and J dropped 8 bases, with 8 bases sitting between them. The CDR3 reads CASSQVGGGYTF. The CDR3 DNA sequence: TGCGCCAGCAGCCAAGTCGGGGGCGGCTACACCTTC.

DNA of the CDR3: TGTGCCAGCAGTGTGTGGGGGACCACGCCCTACGAGCAGTACTTC. Its translation: CASSVWGTTPYEQYF. The rearrangement uses TRBV7-2 and TRBJ2-7, with D possibly being TRBD1 or TRBD2 (5 bases each). The CDR3 loop spans 15 amino acids. The ends were cut back, 6 bases at V and 2 bases at J, with 17 bases in the middle. From germline, CDR1 is SGHTA and CDR2 FQGNSA.

This clone was seen a few times. The chain joins TRBV18 to TRBJ2-7; weak D call: TRBD2 (5 bases). This CDR3 spans 14 amino acids. CDR1 and CDR2 (germline): KGHSH, LQKENI. V lost 3 bases, J lost 4 bases, and 13 bases lay in between. The CDR3 coding sequence is TGTGCCAGCTCACCTACCCCCGGGAAATACGAGCAGTACTTC. Translation gives CASSPTPGKYEQYF.

This chain links TRBV6-1 with TRBJ2-5, with 11 positions matching TRBD1. Losses at the gene ends were 3 bases for V and 4 bases for J; bases not matched to a gene: 4. The V gene's germline CDR1 is MNHNS and CDR2 SASEGT. The CDR3 is 15 residues long. In DNA form, the CDR3 reads TGTGCCAGCAGTGATGGGGACAGGGGGTCAGAGACCCAGTACTTC. Encoded protein: CASSDGDRGSETQYF.

The chain has TRBV10-3 and TRBJ1-5, with D uncertain. Germline V gene data show CDR1 as ENHRY and CDR2 as SYGVKD. Trimming pared 6 bases from V and 3 bases from J, leaving 9 bases between. The length of the CDR3 is 13 residues. CDR3 loop: CAISTEFNQPQHF. CDR3 coding DNA: TGTGCCATCAGCACAGAATTCAATCAGCCCCAGCATTTT.

This chain connects TRBV28 to TRBJ1-6; 8 bases map to TRBD1. CDR3 length: 16 residues. The ends lost 3 bases at V and 2 bases at J; junction bases unmatched: 3. Germline lookup yields CDR1 MDHEN and CDR2 SYDVKM. The CDR3 loop reads CASSLQGQAYNSPLHF. CDR3 coding DNA: TGTGCCAGCAGTTTGCAGGGACAGGCCTATAATTCACCCCTCCACTTT.

V gene TRBV5-1 combines with J gene TRBJ2-5; maybe TRBD1 (7 bases). This CDR3 has 15 residues. Per germline, CDR1 SGHRS and CDR2 YFSETQ. With 3 bases removed from V and 5 bases from J, the gap between germline ends came to 17 bases. The CDR3 sequence: CASSSEGAHWETQYF. The CDR3 DNA reads as TGCGCCAGCAGCTCGGAGGGGGCTCACTGGGAGACCCAGTACTTC. Supplemented by reference TRBV5-1 and TRBJ2-5, the full variable domain reads KAGVTQTPRYLIKTRGQQVTLSCSPISGHRSVSWYQQTPGQGLQFLFEYFSETQRNKGNFPGRFSGRQFSNSRSEMNVSTLELGDSALYLCASSSEGAHWETQYFGPGTRLLVL.